This T cell receptor (beta chain) derives from a study of cytomegalovirus exposure and HLA in healthy donors. Study in general: From 150 million to 200 million T cells, an earlier analysis saw approximately 110 million unique TCR beta sequences.

As for this clone: Its antigen is still unknown.

13 Jbeta primers and 60 Vbeta primers were used for the PCR. Clones were read by immunoSEQ multiplex PCR, and TCRdb kept only the in-frame ones, dropping some. Of under 200,000 clones listed, roughly four fifths are singletons. Overall study results and limits: An Asian-associated ancestry cluster reportedly showed fewer N-insertions than the approximately 700-donor mean in a later analysis.

The V gene end was trimmed by 6 bases and the J gene end by 4 bases; junction bases not matched to a gene: 6. The CDR3 is 15 residues long. Germline V CDR1 and CDR2: SNHLY, FYNNEI. At the time of sampling, donors were nominally healthy, though unrecorded immune exposures were likely. Material for sequencing was PBMCs. The origin of this receptor is a woman in her fifties or sixties in good health and CMV-seronegative. The rearrangement uses TRBV2 and TRBJ2-2; 9 bases fit TRBD2. CDR3 sequence: CASSRLAEITGELFF. The DNA for the CDR3 is TGTGCCAGCAGCCGACTAGCGGAGATCACCGGGGAGCTGTTTTTT.